Below are 24 T cell receptor beta chains sequenced from a single sample in a study of CD8 T cells in ankylosing spondylitis. TCRdb analysed the 5' RACE reads with MiXCR anew, one entry per CDR3 protein. Among about 130,000 distinct CDR3 sequences listed, about 6.7% were seen once. Sequencing was done on a sample of blood, either unsorted or a sorted T cell fraction (not recorded which). The receptors stem from a female donor with ankylosing spondylitis or in good health (not recorded which).

The chain links TRBV7-2 to TRBJ1-5; perhaps TRBD1 as D (6 bases). Germline V gene data show CDR1 as SGHTA and CDR2 as FQGNSA. The CDR3 length is 15 residues. V was cut by 5 bases and J by 7 bases, with 18 bases left in between. The CDR3 DNA follows: TGTGCCAGCAGCCAGGCGCCAGGGGTTGGGCAGCCCCAGCATTTT. Translation gives CASSQAPGVGQPQHF.

This clonotype was found many times. This rearrangement joins TRBV20-1 to TRBJ1-1; D perhaps matches TRBD1 (6 bases). The CDR3 has 13 residues. V gave up 3 bases and J gave up 5 bases, with 13 bases separating them. Per germline, CDR1 DFQATT and CDR2 SNEGSKA (reference sequence). The CDR3 protein is CSASNIQGTEAFF. The CDR3 bases are TGCAGTGCTAGTAACATCCAGGGGACTGAAGCTTTCTTT.

Ten or more counts support this clonotype. This chain connects TRBV12-3 or TRBV12-4 to TRBJ1-1; D call uncertain. The CDR3 is 13 residues long. The germline V and J ends were trimmed by 3 bases and 4 bases, with 9 bases remaining between them. The CDR3 region is CASSLVGCTEAFF. The CDR3 DNA reads as TGTGCCAGCAGTTTGGTCGGGTGCACTGAAGCTTTCTTT.

This clonotype was recorded many times. At one end, the junction sequence differs from germline, possibly due to a read error. The J gene is TRBJ1-1, the V gene TRBV20-1, with D perhaps TRBD1 (5 bases). The CDR3 has 12 residues. Germline CDR1 and CDR2: DFQATT and SNEGSKA (reference sequence). The CDR3 here is CSAGAGLPLPIF. The CDR3, as DNA: TGCAGTGCTGGGGCGGGTTTACCGCTTCCAATCTTT.

This clonotype was seen at least ten times. J is TRBJ2-2 and V is TRBV9; TRBD2 agrees at 12 bases. This CDR3 has 16 residues. J lost 2 bases, V lost 3 bases, and 2 bases had no gene match. Germline V gene sequence: CDR1 SGDLS, CDR2 YYNGEE. The CDR3 spells CASSGLAGVNTGELFF. The CDR3 nucleotides read TGTGCCAGCAGCGGACTAGCGGGGGTTAACACCGGGGAGCTGTTTTTT. The full variable domain, completed using reference TRBV9 and TRBJ2-2, is DSGVTQTPKHLITATGQRVTLRCSPRSGDLSVYWYQQSLDQGLQFLIQYYNGEERAKGNILERFSAQQFPDLHSELNLSSLELGDSALYFCASSGLAGVNTGELFFGEGSRLTVL.

In its sample, this clonotype was seen a few times. This chain joins TRBV7-2 and TRBJ1-2; a weak D match, TRBD1 (5 bases). Germline assignment: CDR1 SGHTA and CDR2 FQGNSA. CDR3 length equals 15 residues. Trimming shortened V by 4 bases and J by 5 bases, and 17 bases separated the two germline ends. CDR3 loop: CASSSGTHRSYGYTF. The CDR3 bases are TGTGCCAGCAGCTCCGGGACCCACCGGAGTTATGGCTACACCTTC.

This clonotype occurred many times. The chain joins TRBV20-1 to TRBJ1-3; 7 bases fit TRBD1. Germline assignment: CDR1 DFQATT and CDR2 SNEGSKA (reference sequence). V gave up 0 bases and J gave up 1 base; unmatched junction bases: 3. The CDR3 is 15 amino acids. The CDR3: CSARDRGTSGNTIYF. DNA for the CDR3: TGCAGTGCTAGAGACAGGGGGACGTCTGGAAACACCATATATTTT.

The chain is built from TRBV29-1 and TRBJ1-2; possibly TRBD1 for D (5 bases). The CDR3 extends over 14 amino acids. Germline V CDR1 and CDR2: SQVTM, ANQGSEA. Trimming cost V 3 bases and J 8 bases, with 19 bases left between them. The chain's CDR3 is CSVDPFNGGDGYTF. The CDR3 DNA sequence: TGCAGCGTTGACCCTTTTAACGGGGGGGACGGCTACACCTTC.

The V and J genes are TRBV18 and TRBJ1-6; D ambiguous. In germline, CDR1 is KGHSH, CDR2 LQKENI. The CDR3 is 15 residues long. V was pared by 2 bases and J by 4 bases, with 9 bases between. The CDR3 bases are TGTGCCAGCTCACCAATGGGGTTGTATAATTCACCCCTCCACTTT. This translates into CASSPMGLYNSPLHF.

This rearrangement joins TRBV18 to TRBJ1-5; perhaps TRBD1 as D (5 bases). The CDR3 has 11 residues. Germline CDR1 reads KGHSH; CDR2 reads LQKENI. The V and J ends lost 6 bases and 13 bases respectively, with 13 bases between them. The CDR3 DNA is TGTGCCAGCTCCGCACAACAGGAACAGCATTTT. It is translated as CASSAQQEQHF.

This clonotype was recorded only once. This sequence joins TRBV12-3 or TRBV12-4 and TRBJ1-1, with a tentative D call TRBD1 (6 bases). CDR3 size: 11 residues. The V and J ends lost 4 bases and 8 bases respectively, with 8 bases between them. The CDR3 reads CASSSGTEAFF. The CDR3, as DNA: TGTGCCAGCAGTTCCGGGACAGAAGCTTTCTTT.

About this clonotype: A single base separates this from a much larger clone, so it may be a read error. The rearrangement uses TRBV3-1 and TRBJ1-2; D is uncertain. CDR3 length equals 15 residues. Germline V lookup: CDR1 LGHDT, CDR2 YNNKEL (reference sequence). The CDR3 DNA is TGTGCCAGCTGCCAAGTCCCGGGGAGGGAAGATGGCTACACCTTC. Residues: CASCQVPGREDGYTF.

This clonotype was picked up many times. The gene calls are TRBV9 and TRBJ1-4; 10 positions match TRBD1. The CDR3 is made up of 15 amino acids. Trimming removed 3 bases from V and 6 bases from J; junction bases left unmatched: 5. CDR1 and CDR2 from the germline V gene are SGDLS and YYNGEE. The CDR3 loop is CASSGGTGADEKLFF. The CDR3 bases are TGTGCCAGCAGCGGGGGGACAGGGGCGGATGAAAAACTGTTTTTT.

This clonotype was recorded at least ten times. The rearrangement uses TRBV11-2 and TRBJ2-2; TRBD1 is a possible D gene (6 bases). Germline V lookup: CDR1 SGHAT, CDR2 FQNNGV. V lost 0 bases and J 6 bases, leaving 14 bases between the germline ends. The CDR3 consists of 16 residues. CDR3 nucleotide sequence: TGTGCCAGCAGCTTAGATTTAACAGGGTTCGCCGGGGAGCTGTTTTTT. It codes for CASSLDLTGFAGELFF.

This clonotype was seen many times. V is TRBV5-1 and J is TRBJ2-3; the D is unclear. V was trimmed by 1 base and J by 5 bases, leaving 5 bases between them. CDR3 length: 12 residues. Germline lookup yields CDR1 SGHRS and CDR2 YFSETQ. The CDR3 sequence: CASSLTLDTQYF. The CDR3 nucleotides read TGCGCCAGCAGCTTGACCTTAGATACGCAGTATTTT.

The table lists this clonotype with many counts. The V call is TRBV12-3 or TRBV12-4, the J call TRBJ1-4; 10 positions match TRBD1. J gave up 3 bases and V 6 bases, and 4 bases lay outside the gene matches. This CDR3 has 15 amino acids. CDR3 bases: TGTGCCAGCAGCAGACAGGGGGCGCCTAATGAAAAACTGTTTTTT. As protein: CASSRQGAPNEKLFF.

This clonotype was counted ten times or more. This chain uses TRBV20-1 with TRBJ2-2; D is uncertain. This CDR3 is 11 amino acids long. Looked up from germline, CDR1 is DFQATT and CDR2 is SNEGSKA (reference sequence). Trimming stripped 6 bases from V and 8 bases from J, with 10 bases between. Written as DNA, the CDR3 is TGCAGTGCAACCCTGTTGGGGGAGCTGTTTTTT. Protein product: CSATLLGELFF.

This clonotype was recorded many times. J is TRBJ2-3 and V is TRBV12-3 or TRBV12-4; 8 bases agree with TRBD2. The CDR3 has 16 amino acids. J lost 0 bases, V lost 5 bases, and 7 bases had no gene match. This CDR3 is CASSILAGTSTDTQYF. The CDR3, as DNA: TGTGCCAGCAGTATCCTAGCGGGCACTAGCACAGATACGCAGTATTTT.

This clonotype was counted many times. The chain's CDR3 is CSAGPGTERTQYF. In nucleotides, the CDR3 is TGCAGTGCTGGCCCCGGGACGGAAAGGACCCAGTACTTC. The gene calls are TRBV20-1 and TRBJ2-5; D is tentatively TRBD1 or TRBD2 (5 bases each). Trimming left V 5 bases short and J 7 bases short, with 17 bases between. Germline V gives CDR1 DFQATT, CDR2 SNEGSKA (reference sequence). The CDR3 has 13 amino acids.

This clonotype occurred many times. The CDR3 here is CSAWSGYSNQPQHF. CDR3 DNA: TGCAGTGCGTGGTCCGGGTATAGCAATCAGCCCCAGCATTTT. The V gene is TRBV20-1, the J gene TRBJ1-5, with D unresolved. CDR1 and CDR2 (germline): DFQATT, SNEGSKA (reference sequence). The CDR3 runs to 14 residues. V was cut by 6 bases and J by 0 bases, with 12 bases left in between.

This clonotype was recorded many times. The V and J genes are TRBV4-1 and TRBJ1-2, with D possibly matching TRBD1 (5 bases). This CDR3 has 18 residues. The ends were cut back, 0 bases at V and 4 bases at J, with 21 bases in the middle. Germline V lookup: CDR1 MGHRA, CDR2 YSYEKL. CDR3 in DNA: TGCGCCAGCAGCCAAGAAGACGGACAAACCGCGTCTGGCTATGGCTACACCTTC. Translating gives CASSQEDGQTASGYGYTF.

In its sample, this clonotype was seen many times. This rearrangement joins TRBV4-1 to TRBJ2-5; a possible D gene is TRBD2 (7 bases). Germline lookup yields CDR1 MGHRA and CDR2 YSYEKL. Trimming removed 0 bases at V and 1 base at J, with 12 bases between. The CDR3 loop spans 16 amino acids. CDR3 loop: CASSQDWRGGQETQYF. In DNA form, the CDR3 reads TGCGCCAGCAGCCAAGATTGGAGGGGGGGCCAAGAGACCCAGTACTTC.

This clonotype was picked up many times. The rearrangement joins TRBV18 to TRBJ2-2; TRBD2 might be the D (5 bases). The V end was cut by 5 bases, the J end by 5 bases, with 6 bases between. Germline lookup yields CDR1 KGHSH and CDR2 LQKENI. The CDR3 has 12 amino acids. The CDR3 spells CASSTRTGELFF. Here the CDR3 DNA reads TGTGCCAGCTCAACTAGGACCGGGGAGCTGTTTTTT.

This clonotype was counted ten times or more. V usage is TRBV28 and J usage is TRBJ1-4; D is uncertain. V lost 6 bases and J 8 bases, leaving 16 bases between the germline ends. From germline, CDR1 is MDHEN and CDR2 SYDVKM. CDR3 length: 14 residues. CDR3 sequence reads: CASSLPKGGEKLFF. The CDR3 DNA reads as TGTGCCAGCAGCCTTCCGAAGGGTGGGGAAAAACTGTTTTTT.